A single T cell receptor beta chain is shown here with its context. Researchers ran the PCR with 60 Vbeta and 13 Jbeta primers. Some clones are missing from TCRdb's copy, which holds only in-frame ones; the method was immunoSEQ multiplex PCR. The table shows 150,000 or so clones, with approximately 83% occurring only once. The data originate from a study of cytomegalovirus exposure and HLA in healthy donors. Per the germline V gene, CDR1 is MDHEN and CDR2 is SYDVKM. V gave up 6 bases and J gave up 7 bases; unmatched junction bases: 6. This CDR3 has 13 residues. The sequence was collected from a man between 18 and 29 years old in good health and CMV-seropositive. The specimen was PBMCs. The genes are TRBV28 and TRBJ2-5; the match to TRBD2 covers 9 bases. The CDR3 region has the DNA TGTGCCAGCAGGCTGGGACTAGCCCCGACCCAGTACTTC. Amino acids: CASRLGLAPTQYF.